This T cell receptor beta chain appears in the sequencing data of a study of CD8+CD57+ T cells in acquired aplastic anemia. Study findings and constraints: Patients and controls shared 25 to 35 CD8+ CDR3 sequences, highly expressed in patients.

On this clonotype: What it binds is unknown.

This CDR3 is 13 amino acids long. Trimming removed 3 bases from V and 19 bases from J, with 19 bases in between. Per germline, CDR1 ENHRY and CDR2 SYGVKD. Profiling that covered TCR beta VDJ and CDR3 relied on genomic DNA as its template. TCRdb reprocessed the reads via MiXCR and lists one record per CDR3 protein. Of roughly 420,000 distinct CDR3 sequences detected, roughly 64% appear once; the ten largest clones hold approximately 3.8%. The sample comprised sorted CD4+, CD8+, or CD8+CD57+ T cells (not recorded which) from PBMCs. The TCR sequence derives from a human donor in good health, serving as a control. The chain recombines TRBV10-3 with TRBJ2-6, with D maybe TRBD2 (5 bases). The CDR3 nucleotides are TGTGCCATCAGTGACGTGAGGGCCAACGTCGTTACTTTC. It is translated as CAISDVRANVVTF.